The present T cell receptor beta chain was sequenced within a study of cytomegalovirus exposure and HLA in healthy donors. As regards this clone: No antigen is known for it.

PCR was performed using 60 Vbeta and 13 Jbeta primers. Produced via immunoSEQ multiplex PCR; TCRdb's table is partial and in-frame only. The sample has 120,000 or so clones; 65% to 85% are singletons. Overall study findings and caveats: Among donors in an Asian-associated ancestry cluster, a later analysis reportedly found fewer N-insertions than the approximately 670-donor mean. A few of the chains that were CMV-associated were confirmed in vitro to be specific for CMV antigens.

This TCR was sampled from a man aged 25 to 40 in good health and CMV-seropositive. Sequenced material: PBMCs.

The CDR3 reads CASSLTETAPLEAFF. CDR3 coding DNA: TGTGCCAGCAGCTTAACCGAGACAGCTCCCCTGGAAGCTTTCTTT. J is TRBJ1-1 and V is TRBV7-9; D is perhaps TRBD1 (5 bases). The CDR3 is 15 residues long. Germline V gene data show CDR1 as SEHNR and CDR2 as FQNEAQ (reference sequence). Between the trimmed V and J ends, which lost 2 bases and 8 bases, there was a span of 18 bases.